The 15 T cell receptor beta chains below come from one sample, sequenced in a study of blood T cell repertoires in COVID-19. Assay: immunoSEQ multiplex PCR; the TCRdb copy retains only in-frame clones and omits some. The sample records approximately 270,000 clones, over 75% being singletons. The specimen sequenced was peripheral blood. Every receptor here comes from a woman in her 70s with acute or convalescent COVID-19.

V usage is TRBV11-2 and J usage is TRBJ1-3, with D maybe TRBD1 (6 bases). The CDR3 length is 17 residues. The V end was cut by 1 base, the J end by 1 base, with 14 bases between. Germline V gene data show CDR1 as SGHAT and CDR2 as FQNNGV. This chain's CDR3 is CASSLGLTGSSGNTIYF. CDR3 bases: TGTGCCAGCAGCTTAGGGCTCACAGGGAGTTCTGGAAACACCATATATTTT.

The chain has TRBV7-9 and TRBJ1-3; TRBD1 might be the D (6 bases). The CDR3 has 14 amino acids. V lost 5 bases and J 4 bases, leaving 12 bases between the germline ends. Germline assignment: CDR1 SEHNR and CDR2 FQNEAQ (reference sequence). The chain's CDR3 is CASSPRQAGNTIYF. In DNA, the CDR3 is TGTGCCAGCAGCCCACGACAGGCAGGAAACACCATATATTTT. Variable domain in full (rest from reference TRBV7-9 and TRBJ1-3): DTGVSQNPRHKITKRGQNVTFRCDPISEHNRLYWYRQTLGQGPEFLTYFQNEAQLEKSRLLSDRFSAERPKGSFSTLEIQRTEQGDSAMYLCASSPRQAGNTIYFGEGSWLTVV.

The CDR3 bases are TGTGCCAGCAGTGACCGGGACAGAGAGTATGGCTACACCTTC. The encoded protein is CASSDRDREYGYTF. The chain uses TRBV5-4 and TRBJ1-2; 7 nucleotides agree with TRBD1. The CDR3 is made up of 14 amino acids. The germline CDR1 and CDR2 sequences are SGHNT and YYREEE (reference sequence). The trim removed 5 bases at V and 5 bases at J, leaving 9 bases unmatched. The full variable domain, completed using reference TRBV5-4 and TRBJ1-2, is ETGVTQSPTHLIKTRGQQVTLRCSSQSGHNTVSWYQQALGQGPQFIFQYYREEENGRGNFPPRFSGLQFPNYSSELNVNALELDDSALYLCASSDRDREYGYTFGSGTRLTVV.

This chain joins TRBV5-4 and TRBJ1-2; 10 nucleotides align to TRBD1. Germline V gene lookup returns CDR1 SGHNT and CDR2 YYREEE (reference sequence). The CDR3 spans 15 residues. Germline trimming cut 4 bases from V and 8 bases from J; bases unmatched to any gene: 11. CDR3 protein: CASSPDGQGVRGYTF. CDR3 DNA: TGTGCCAGCAGCCCCGACGGACAGGGGGTTCGGGGCTACACCTTC.

The rearrangement uses TRBV10-1 and TRBJ1-1; D call uncertain. The V end lost 4 bases, the J end lost 2 bases, and 8 bases lay between the germline ends. The germline gives CDR1 WNHNN, CDR2 SYGVQD (reference sequence). The CDR3 sequence is 13 residues long. The CDR3 spells CASSAQFNTEAFF. In nucleotides, the CDR3 is TGCGCCAGCAGTGCCCAGTTCAACACTGAAGCTTTCTTT.

This chain uses TRBV5-1 with TRBJ1-3; D may be TRBD1 (5 bases). The CDR3 is 15 amino acids. With 5 bases removed from V and 2 bases from J, the gap between germline ends came to 14 bases. CDR1 and CDR2 from the germline V gene are SGHRS and YFSETQ. CDR3 region: CASSSGGMAGNTIYF. The CDR3 DNA sequence: TGCGCCAGCAGTTCCGGGGGGATGGCTGGAAACACCATATATTTT.

The rearrangement uses TRBV24-1 and TRBJ1-2; no clear D. The V gene lost 6 bases and the J gene lost 3 bases, with 10 bases spanning the gap. Germline CDR1 and CDR2: KGHDR and SFDVKD. The CDR3 loop spans 13 amino acids. CDR3 sequence: CATSHEVDYGYTF. DNA for the CDR3: TGTGCCACCAGTCATGAGGTCGACTATGGCTACACCTTC.

The chain couples TRBV7-3 to TRBJ1-5; 10 nucleotides agree with TRBD1. Germline V CDR1 and CDR2: SGHTA, FQGTGA. This CDR3 has 22 residues. V gave up 5 bases and J gave up 5 bases; unmatched junction bases: 27. In DNA form, the CDR3 reads TGTGCCAGCAGCCCCCGGACCCCCCCTACGGGACAGGGGCTCTTAGTGGATCAGCCCCAGCATTTT. It yields the protein CASSPRTPPTGQGLLVDQPQHF.

The CDR3 sequence is CASSGPQETQYF. CDR3 sequence (DNA): TGTGCCAGCTCAGGGCCCCAAGAGACCCAGTACTTC. The chain uses TRBV2 and TRBJ2-5, with D tentatively TRBD1 (5 bases). This CDR3 spans 12 amino acids. Germline V gene sequence: CDR1 SNHLY, CDR2 FYNNEI. The germline V and J ends were trimmed by 8 bases and 1 base, with 8 bases remaining between them.

J is TRBJ2-7 and V is TRBV3-1 (or the pseudogene TRBV3-2), with D unresolved. This CDR3 region has 12 residues. V gave up 5 bases and J gave up 0 bases, with 5 bases separating them. Per germline, CDR1 LGHDT and CDR2 YNNKEL (reference sequence). The CDR3 loop reads CASSASSYEQYF. The CDR3 DNA follows: TGTGCCAGCAGCGCGAGCTCCTACGAGCAGTACTTC.

The chain couples TRBV29-1 to TRBJ1-2; D ambiguous. V shed 8 bases and J shed 7 bases, with 14 bases lying between them. This CDR3 contains 11 residues. The germline V gene encodes CDR1 SQVTM and CDR2 ANQGSEA. In DNA form, the CDR3 reads TGCAGCTCCGAAGCGAGGGCTGGCTACACCTTC. Encoded protein: CSSEARAGYTF.

The V and J genes are TRBV7-9 and TRBJ2-7; the D is unclear. The V end lost 5 bases, the J end lost 2 bases, and 4 bases lay between the germline ends. This CDR3 comprises 11 residues. In germline, CDR1 is SEHNR, CDR2 FQNEAQ (reference sequence). As DNA, the CDR3 is TGTGCCAGCAGCCCCGCCTACGAGCAGTACTTC. This encodes CASSPAYEQYF.

This chain uses TRBV7-2 with TRBJ2-3; 9 nucleotides match TRBD1. V lost 5 bases to trimming and J lost 3 bases; unmatched junction nucleotides: 6. Germline V gives CDR1 SGHTA, CDR2 FQGNSA. The length of the CDR3 is 15 residues. For the CDR3, the DNA is TGTGCCAGCAGCCTAGGACAGGGGCGGACAGATACGCAGTATTTT. It encodes CASSLGQGRTDTQYF.

The chain uses TRBV3-1 (or the pseudogene TRBV3-2) and TRBJ2-7, with D unclear. The V gene lost 4 bases and the J gene lost 5 bases, with 12 bases spanning the gap. The CDR3 contains 13 residues. CDR1 and CDR2 (germline): LGHDT, YNNKEL (reference sequence). The CDR3 loop reads CASSPRLANEQYF. The CDR3 DNA follows: TGTGCCAGCAGCCCTCGACTTGCTAACGAGCAGTACTTC.

To note about this clone: This sample also contains other DNA sequences that code for the same CDR3. The chain employs TRBV3-1 (or the pseudogene TRBV3-2) and TRBJ1-4, with a tentative D call TRBD1 (5 bases). V lost 5 bases to trimming and J lost 4 bases, with 11 bases between them. The CDR3 is made up of 14 amino acids. In germline, CDR1 is LGHDT, CDR2 YNNKEL (reference sequence). The CDR3 DNA is TGTGCCAGCAGCTCACCGGGGGGTAATGAAAAACTGTTTTTT. It translates to CASSSPGGNEKLFF.